Shown below are 13 T cell receptor beta chains from a single sample sequenced in a study of T cell responses to AZD1222 COVID-19 vaccine. The data were produced by immunoSEQ multiplex PCR, yet TCRdb's version contains in-frame clones alone and is incomplete. This sample has around 190,000 clones, with 70% to 90% found just once. Sequenced here: peripheral blood, sampled on day 0 of AZD1222 vaccination. These receptors came from an adult in good health.

V and J are TRBV5-5 and TRBJ1-3, with a weak D call TRBD1 (5 bases). Germline loops: CDR1 SGHKS, CDR2 YYEKEE (reference sequence). The CDR3 is made up of 18 amino acids. Trimming left V 4 bases short and J 0 bases short, with 20 bases between. The CDR3 DNA follows: TGTGCCAGCAGCCGGGGCGAGACACGCTCAGACTCTGGAAACACCATATATTTT. Its translation: CASSRGETRSDSGNTIYF.

V gene TRBV9 combines with J gene TRBJ2-6; D is ambiguous. Trimming pared 3 bases from V and 10 bases from J, leaving 14 bases between. Germline CDR1 and CDR2: SGDLS and YYNGEE. This CDR3 spans 14 amino acids. CDR3 coding DNA: TGTGCCAGCAGCGCCGCCCCGCCACGGAACGTCCTGACTTTC. Residues: CASSAAPPRNVLTF.

V is TRBV3-1 (or the pseudogene TRBV3-2) and J is TRBJ2-2; 10 positions match TRBD2. Germline V CDR1 and CDR2: LGHDT, YNNKEL (reference sequence). Trimming took 1 base from V and 6 from J; bases not matched to a gene: 8. The CDR3 has 17 amino acids. In nucleotides, the CDR3 is TGTGCCAGCAGCCAAGCAGGGGTAGCGGGGGGCCCCGGGGAGCTGTTTTTT. The encoded protein is CASSQAGVAGGPGELFF.

This clone was observed a single time. The chain couples TRBV15 to TRBJ1-1; 8 bases match TRBD1. V lost 8 bases and J lost 0; bases outside the gene matches: 2. Germline CDR1 LNHNV, CDR2 YYDKDF (reference sequence). The CDR3 covers 13 residues. CDR3 nucleotide sequence: TGTGCCACCCGGGGACAGGTGAACACTGAAGCTTTCTTT. It codes for CATRGQVNTEAFF.

The gene calls are TRBV5-5 and TRBJ1-5; no definite D call. The germline V and J ends were trimmed by 4 bases and 0 bases, with 14 bases remaining between them. Germline V gene sequence: CDR1 SGHKS, CDR2 YYEKEE (reference sequence). The CDR3 spans 16 residues. CDR3 loop: CASSDRGLHSNQPQHF. CDR3 in DNA: TGTGCCAGCAGCGACCGTGGTCTGCATAGCAATCAGCCCCAGCATTTT.

This clone was seen only a few times. The rearrangement links TRBV6-5 to TRBJ2-7; 8 nucleotides line up with TRBD1. Germline V gene lookup returns CDR1 MNHEY and CDR2 SVGAGI. Trimming removed 8 bases from V and 6 bases from J; junction bases left unmatched: 9. The CDR3 extends over 13 amino acids. CDR3 loop: CASLRGQVSEQYF. The CDR3 DNA reads TGTGCCAGCCTCCGGGGACAGGTGAGCGAGCAGTACTTC.

This clone was seen just once. The chain is built from TRBV14 and TRBJ2-7; either TRBD1 or TRBD2 may fit D (5 bases each). The CDR3 has 15 residues. CDR1 is SGHDN, CDR2 FVKESK, per germline. Trimming pared 4 bases from V and 3 bases from J, leaving 16 bases between. The CDR3 loop is CASSPGTRLHYEQYF. The CDR3 nucleotides read TGTGCCAGCAGCCCAGGGACGCGATTACACTACGAGCAGTACTTC. Using reference TRBV14 and TRBJ2-7 for the parts outside the CDR3, the full variable domain is EAGVTQFPSHSVIEKGQTVTLRCDPISGHDNLYWYRRVMGKEIKFLLHFVKESKQDESGMPNNRFLAERTGGTYSTLKVQPAELEDSGVYFCASSPGTRLHYEQYFGPGTRLTVT.

This clone has only one observation. The V gene is TRBV19, the J gene TRBJ2-7, with D tentatively TRBD2 (5 bases). The CDR3 runs 14 residues. CDR1 and CDR2 from the germline V gene are LNHDA and SQIVND (reference sequence). Trimming removed 7 bases from V and 0 bases from J, with 13 bases in between. CDR3 bases: TGTGCCAGTACCCCCGGGGTCAACTCCTACGAGCAGTACTTC. Translated, it gives CASTPGVNSYEQYF.

The chain couples TRBV11-2 to TRBJ2-7; TRBD2 is a possible D gene (6 bases). Germline CDR1 reads SGHAT; CDR2 reads FQNNGV. CDR3 length: 14 residues. V was shortened by 3 bases and J by 7 bases, with 16 bases between the two germline ends. The CDR3 sequence: CASSLLKVAVEQYF. CDR3 nucleotide sequence: TGTGCCAGCAGCTTGCTTAAAGTAGCGGTAGAGCAGTACTTC.

CDR3 DNA sequence: TGTGCCAGCAGCCAAGATTGGTACGAGCAGTACTTC. This translates into CASSQDWYEQYF. The gene calls are TRBV3-1 (or the pseudogene TRBV3-2) and TRBJ2-7; D gene ambiguous. The CDR3 length is 12 residues. Looked up from germline, CDR1 is LGHDT and CDR2 is YNNKEL (reference sequence). Trimming took off 0 bases at V and 4 bases at J, with 4 bases between the two ends.

The rearrangement links TRBV7-8 to TRBJ2-5; D possibly corresponds to TRBD1 (6 bases). Germline-derived CDR1 and CDR2 are SGHVS and FQNEAQ. The length of the CDR3 is 14 residues. The V gene lost 6 bases and the J gene lost 4 bases, with 15 bases spanning the gap. CDR3 sequence reads: CASRPTGLGETQYF. The CDR3 DNA is TGTGCCAGCAGACCCACAGGGCTTGGAGAGACCCAGTACTTC.

The rearrangement uses TRBV25-1 and TRBJ2-7, with 8 bases identical to TRBD1. CDR1 is MGHDK and CDR2 is SYGVNS in the germline V gene. Trimming took 0 bases from V and 0 from J; bases not matched to a gene: 4. There are 16 residues in the CDR3. For the CDR3, the DNA is TGTGCCAGCAGTGAATATGGACAGGGAGTCTCCTACGAGCAGTACTTC. This sequence encodes CASSEYGQGVSYEQYF.

The V and J genes are TRBV11-3 and TRBJ2-7; D may be TRBD1 (6 bases). This CDR3 spans 15 amino acids. Trimming cost V 0 bases and J 0 bases, with 9 bases left between them. Germline V gives CDR1 SGHNT, CDR2 YENEEA. The CDR3 sequence is CASSLESDSSYEQYF. DNA of the CDR3: TGTGCCAGCAGCTTAGAATCGGACAGCTCCTACGAGCAGTACTTC.